By share of the sample, the clone carrying this T cell receptor beta chain is large. Its specificity is not known. V gave up 4 bases and J gave up 7 bases, with 10 bases separating them. CDR3 length equals 12 residues. CD4+CD45RO+CD25- cells were isolated as memory CD4+ T cells. Full-length variable regions came from constant-region reverse primers plus semi-nested Nested Universal Primer A PCR. Each CDR3 protein is one row after TCRdb ran MiXCR on the 5' RACE reads. The repertoire consists of some 7,900 distinct CDR3 sequences, with about 50% occurring once and the leading ten covering about 5%. Study-wide points: The TCR gene usage of tumor memory CD4+ T cells clustered together with blood and lymph node memory CD4+ cells and with lymph node naive CD4+ cells. The larger cohort examined one V-J beta rearrangement, not whole repertoires.

The sample was memory CD4+ T cells sorted from a lymph node. Subset given: memory CD4+ T cells, CD4+CD45RO+CD25-. This clonotype originated in a female donor with breast cancer. J is TRBJ1-2 and V is TRBV12-3 or TRBV12-4; a possible D gene is TRBD1 (6 bases). This CDR3 reads CASSSTGFGYTF. The CDR3 DNA is TGTGCCAGCAGTTCAACAGGGTTTGGCTACACCTTC.